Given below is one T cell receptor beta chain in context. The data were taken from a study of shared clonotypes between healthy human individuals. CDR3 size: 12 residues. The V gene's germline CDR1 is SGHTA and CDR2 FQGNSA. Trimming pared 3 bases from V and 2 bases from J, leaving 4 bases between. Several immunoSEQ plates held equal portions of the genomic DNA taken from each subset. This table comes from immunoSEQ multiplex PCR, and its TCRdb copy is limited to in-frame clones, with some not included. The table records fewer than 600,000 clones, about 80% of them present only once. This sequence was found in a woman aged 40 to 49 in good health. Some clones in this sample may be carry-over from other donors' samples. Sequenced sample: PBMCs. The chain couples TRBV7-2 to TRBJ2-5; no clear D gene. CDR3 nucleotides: TGTGCCAGCAGCTTCCCACAAGAGACCCAGTACTTC. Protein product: CASSFPQETQYF.